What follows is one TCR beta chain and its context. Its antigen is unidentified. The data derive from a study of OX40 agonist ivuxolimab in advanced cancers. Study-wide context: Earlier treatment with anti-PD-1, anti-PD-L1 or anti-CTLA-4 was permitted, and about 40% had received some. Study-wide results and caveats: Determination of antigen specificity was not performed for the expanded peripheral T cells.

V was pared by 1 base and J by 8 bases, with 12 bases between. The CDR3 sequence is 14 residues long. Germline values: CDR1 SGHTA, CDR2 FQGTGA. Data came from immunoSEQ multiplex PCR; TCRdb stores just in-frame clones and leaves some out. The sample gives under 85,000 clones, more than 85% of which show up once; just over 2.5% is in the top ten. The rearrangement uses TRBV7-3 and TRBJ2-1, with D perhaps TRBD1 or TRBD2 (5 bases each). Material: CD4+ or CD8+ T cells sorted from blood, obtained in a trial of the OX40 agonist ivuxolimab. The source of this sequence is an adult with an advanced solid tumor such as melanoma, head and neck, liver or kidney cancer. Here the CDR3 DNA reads TGTGCCAGCAGCTTAATGGGACCTAGGGATGAGCAGTTCTTC. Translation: CASSLMGPRDEQFF.